This section outlines one T cell receptor (beta chain) sequence together with its context. Its antigen is currently unknown. This sample was taken from a study of shared clonotypes between healthy human individuals. Across the whole study: CD4 naive and memory got three plates each, CD8 naive two, CD8 memory one. Study-wide results and limits: Estimated richness values were generally larger in naive subsets than in memory subsets.

Data came from immunoSEQ multiplex PCR; TCRdb stores just in-frame clones and leaves some out. The sample lists 2.5 million or so clones; approximately 92% were seen once. All donors were Caucasian adults living in Nashville, Tennessee. Per the germline V gene, CDR1 is SGHVS and CDR2 is FQNEAQ. The CDR3 consists of 15 residues. Trimming pared 4 bases from V and 3 bases from J, leaving 10 bases between. This clonotype was obtained from a man aged 18 to 30 in good health. Sequencing was carried out using naive CD4+ T cells sorted from blood. Indicated subset: CD45RA+ positively selected. The chain couples TRBV7-8 to TRBJ1-6; unclear D gene. This CDR3 reads CASSSSTGYNSPLHF. The CDR3 bases are TGTGCCAGCAGCTCATCCACCGGCTATAATTCACCCCTCCACTTT. The whole variable domain, remainder taken from reference TRBV7-8 and TRBJ1-6, is GAGVSQSPRYKVAKRGQDVALRCDPISGHVSLFWYQQALGQGPEFLTYFQNEAQLDKSGLPSDRFFAERPEGSVSTLKIQRTQQEDSAVYLCASSSSTGYNSPLHFGNGTRLTVT.